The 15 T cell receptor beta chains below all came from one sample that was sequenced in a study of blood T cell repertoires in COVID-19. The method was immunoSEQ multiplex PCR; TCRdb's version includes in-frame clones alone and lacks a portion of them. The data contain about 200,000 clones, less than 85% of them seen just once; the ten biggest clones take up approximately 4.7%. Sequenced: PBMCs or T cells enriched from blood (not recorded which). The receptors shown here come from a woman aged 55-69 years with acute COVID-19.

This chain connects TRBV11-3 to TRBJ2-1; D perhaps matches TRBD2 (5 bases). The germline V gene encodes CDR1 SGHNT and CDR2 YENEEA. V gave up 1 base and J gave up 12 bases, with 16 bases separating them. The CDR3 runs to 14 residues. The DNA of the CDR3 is TGTGCCAGCAGCTTAGGCCCCACTAGAAAGGGGCAGTTCTTC. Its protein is CASSLGPTRKGQFF.

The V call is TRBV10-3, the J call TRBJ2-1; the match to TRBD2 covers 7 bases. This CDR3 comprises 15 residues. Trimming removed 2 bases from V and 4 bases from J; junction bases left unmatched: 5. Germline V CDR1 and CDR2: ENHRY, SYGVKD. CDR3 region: CAISEGLADYNEQFF. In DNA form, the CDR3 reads TGTGCCATCAGTGAGGGGCTAGCGGATTACAATGAGCAGTTCTTC.

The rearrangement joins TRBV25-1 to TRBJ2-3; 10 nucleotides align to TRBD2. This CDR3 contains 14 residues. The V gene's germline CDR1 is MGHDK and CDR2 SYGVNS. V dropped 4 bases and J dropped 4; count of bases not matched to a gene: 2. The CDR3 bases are TGTGCCAGCAGTGTAGCGGGAGGCCCAGATACGCAGTATTTT. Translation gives CASSVAGGPDTQYF.

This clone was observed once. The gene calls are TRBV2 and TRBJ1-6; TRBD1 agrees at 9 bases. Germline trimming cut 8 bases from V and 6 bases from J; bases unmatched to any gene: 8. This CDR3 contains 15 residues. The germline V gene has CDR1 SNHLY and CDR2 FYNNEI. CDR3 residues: CASGLQGAGNSPLHF. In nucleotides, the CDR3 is TGTGCCAGCGGGTTACAGGGGGCAGGTAATTCACCCCTCCACTTT.

CDR3 DNA: TGCGCCAGCAGCCAAGGGGAGACAGGGGGCAACAATGAGCAGTTCTTC. Its translation: CASSQGETGGNNEQFF. The chain recombines TRBV4-1 with TRBJ2-1, with 10 bases identical to TRBD1. The CDR3 is 16 residues long. Germline CDR1 reads MGHRA; CDR2 reads YSYEKL. The V and J ends lost 1 base and 5 bases, in that order; junction bases with no gene match: 5.

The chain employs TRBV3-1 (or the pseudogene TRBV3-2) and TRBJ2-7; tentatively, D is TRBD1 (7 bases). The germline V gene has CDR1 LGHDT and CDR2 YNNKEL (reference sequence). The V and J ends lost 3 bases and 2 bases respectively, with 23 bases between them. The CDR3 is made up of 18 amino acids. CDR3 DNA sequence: TGTGCCAGCAGCCAGGCGGGACAGCCCTTTCCGACCCCCTACGAGCAGTACTTC. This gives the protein CASSQAGQPFPTPYEQYF.

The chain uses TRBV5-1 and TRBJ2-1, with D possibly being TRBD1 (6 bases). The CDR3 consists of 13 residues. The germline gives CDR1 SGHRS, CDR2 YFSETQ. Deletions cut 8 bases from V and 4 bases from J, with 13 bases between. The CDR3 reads CASETGQYNEQFF. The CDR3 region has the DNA TGCGCCAGTGAGACCGGACAGTACAATGAGCAGTTCTTC.

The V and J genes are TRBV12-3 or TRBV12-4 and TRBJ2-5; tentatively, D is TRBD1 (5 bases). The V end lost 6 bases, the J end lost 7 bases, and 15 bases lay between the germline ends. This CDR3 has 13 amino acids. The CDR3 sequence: CASSRGIQGTQYF. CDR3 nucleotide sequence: TGTGCCAGCAGCCGTGGGATCCAGGGGACCCAGTACTTC.

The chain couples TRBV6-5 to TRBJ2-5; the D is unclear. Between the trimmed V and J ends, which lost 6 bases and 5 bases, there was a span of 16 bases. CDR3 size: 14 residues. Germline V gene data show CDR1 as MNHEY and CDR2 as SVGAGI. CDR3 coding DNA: TGTGCCAGCAGGAAAATCCTAGTCGGGGAGACCCAGTACTTC. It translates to CASRKILVGETQYF.

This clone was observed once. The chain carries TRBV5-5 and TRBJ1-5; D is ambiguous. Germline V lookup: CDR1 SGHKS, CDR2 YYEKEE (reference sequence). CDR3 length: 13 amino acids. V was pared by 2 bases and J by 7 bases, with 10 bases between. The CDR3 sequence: CASSFEGRQPQHF. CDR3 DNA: TGTGCCAGCAGCTTTGAGGGAAGGCAGCCCCAGCATTTT.

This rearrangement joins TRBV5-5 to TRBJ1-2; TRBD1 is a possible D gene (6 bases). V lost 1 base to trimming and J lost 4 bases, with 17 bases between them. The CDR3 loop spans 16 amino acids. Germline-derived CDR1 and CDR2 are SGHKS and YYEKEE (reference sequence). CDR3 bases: TGTGCCAGCAGCTTGCATGGACAGCAGTCGGGCTATGGCTACACCTTC. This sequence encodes CASSLHGQQSGYGYTF.

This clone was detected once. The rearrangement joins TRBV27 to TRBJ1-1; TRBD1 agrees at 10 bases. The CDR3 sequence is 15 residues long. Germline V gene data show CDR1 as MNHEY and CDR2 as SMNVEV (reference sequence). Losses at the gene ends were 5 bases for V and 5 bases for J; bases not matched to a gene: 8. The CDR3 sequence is CASSPGTGVWTEAFF. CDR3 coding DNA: TGTGCCAGCAGTCCCGGGACAGGGGTATGGACTGAAGCTTTCTTT.

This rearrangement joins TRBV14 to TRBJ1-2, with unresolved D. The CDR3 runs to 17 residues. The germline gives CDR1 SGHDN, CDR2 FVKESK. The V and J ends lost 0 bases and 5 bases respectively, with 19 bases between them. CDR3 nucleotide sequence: TGTGCCAGCAGCCAAGATCAGTGGGTCCGGGGAGGATATGGCTACACCTTC. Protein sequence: CASSQDQWVRGGYGYTF.

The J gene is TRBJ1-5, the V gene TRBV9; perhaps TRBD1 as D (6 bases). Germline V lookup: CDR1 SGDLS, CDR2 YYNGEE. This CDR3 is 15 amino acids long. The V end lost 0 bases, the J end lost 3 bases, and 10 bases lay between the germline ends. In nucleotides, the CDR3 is TGTGCCAGCAGCGTAGATGGACAGAACAATCAGCCCCAGCATTTT. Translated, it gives CASSVDGQNNQPQHF.

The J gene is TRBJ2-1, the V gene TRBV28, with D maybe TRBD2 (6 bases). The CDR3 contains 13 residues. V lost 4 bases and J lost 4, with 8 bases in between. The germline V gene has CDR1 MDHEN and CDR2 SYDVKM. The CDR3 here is CASSWGTYNEQFF. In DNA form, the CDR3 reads TGTGCCAGCAGTTGGGGGACTTACAATGAGCAGTTCTTC.